This T cell receptor (beta chain) was sequenced during a study of shared clonotypes between healthy human individuals. Study background: The donors, two women and a few men, were aged 18 to 49.

As to this clone: A far larger clone is one nucleotide away, so this likely arose from a read error.

The protocol was immunoSEQ multiplex PCR, while the TCRdb copy is restricted to in-frame clones and leaves out a portion. The sample has approximately 440,000 clones, 70% to 80% seen once. V gave up 5 bases and J gave up 9 bases, with 14 bases separating them. The CDR3 length is 12 residues. Germline values: CDR1 SGHVS, CDR2 FQNEAQ. Donors were Caucasian adults residing in Nashville, Tennessee, USA. The clonotype originates from a woman aged 40 to 49 in good health. Some clones in this sample may be carry-over from other donors' samples. The sequenced sample consisted of PBMCs. The J gene is TRBJ2-7, the V gene TRBV7-8; the D call may be TRBD1 or TRBD2 (6 bases each). CDR3 protein: CASSHGGGGQYF. The CDR3 DNA is TGTGCCAGCAGCCACGGGGGCGGCGGGCAGTACTTC. The full variable domain, rest sourced from reference TRBV7-8 and TRBJ2-7, is GAGVSQSPRYKVAKRGQDVALRCDPISGHVSLFWYQQALGQGPEFLTYFQNEAQLDKSGLPSDRFFAERPEGSVSTLKIQRTQQEDSAVYLCASSHGGGGQYFGPGTRLTVT.